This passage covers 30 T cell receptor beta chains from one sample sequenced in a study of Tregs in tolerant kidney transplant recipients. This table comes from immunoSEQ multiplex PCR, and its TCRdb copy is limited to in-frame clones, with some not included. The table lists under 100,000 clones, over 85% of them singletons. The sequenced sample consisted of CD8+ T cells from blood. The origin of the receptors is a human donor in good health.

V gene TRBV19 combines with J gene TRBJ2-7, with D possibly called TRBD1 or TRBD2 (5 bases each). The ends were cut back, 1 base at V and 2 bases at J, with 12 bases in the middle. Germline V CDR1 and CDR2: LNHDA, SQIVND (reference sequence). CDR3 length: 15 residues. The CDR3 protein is CASSIGGETPYEQYF. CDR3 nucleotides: TGTGCCAGTAGTATAGGAGGGGAAACTCCCTACGAGCAGTACTTC. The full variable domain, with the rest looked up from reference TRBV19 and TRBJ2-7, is DGGITQSPKYLFRKEGQNVTLSCEQNLNHDAMYWYRQDPGQGLRLIYYSQIVNDFQKGDIAEGYSVSREKKESFPLTVTSAQKNPTAFYLCASSIGGETPYEQYFGPGTRLTVT.

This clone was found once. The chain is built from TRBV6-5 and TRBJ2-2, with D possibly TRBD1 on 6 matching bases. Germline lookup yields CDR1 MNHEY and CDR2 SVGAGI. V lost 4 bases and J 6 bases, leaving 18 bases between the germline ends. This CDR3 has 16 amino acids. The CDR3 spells CASSLLTGNQAGELFF. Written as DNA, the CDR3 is TGTGCCAGCAGTTTGCTAACAGGGAATCAGGCCGGGGAGCTGTTTTTT.

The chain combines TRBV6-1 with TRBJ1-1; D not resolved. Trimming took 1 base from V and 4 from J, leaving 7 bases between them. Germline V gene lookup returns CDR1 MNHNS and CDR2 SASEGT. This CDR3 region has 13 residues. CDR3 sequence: CASSEVGTTEAFF. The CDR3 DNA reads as TGTGCCAGCAGTGAAGTGGGTACCACTGAAGCTTTCTTT.

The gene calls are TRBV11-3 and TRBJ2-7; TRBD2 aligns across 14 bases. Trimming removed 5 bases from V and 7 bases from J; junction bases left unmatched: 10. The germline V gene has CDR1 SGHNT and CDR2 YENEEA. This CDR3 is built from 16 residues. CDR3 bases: TGTGCCAGCAGCCCCGGACTAGCGGGAGGATCGGGAGAGCAGTACTTC. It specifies CASSPGLAGGSGEQYF.

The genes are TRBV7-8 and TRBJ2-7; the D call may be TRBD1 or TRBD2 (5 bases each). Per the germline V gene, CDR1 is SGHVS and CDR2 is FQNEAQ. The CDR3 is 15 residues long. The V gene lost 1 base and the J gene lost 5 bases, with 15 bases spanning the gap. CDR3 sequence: CASSLVVPRGHEQYF. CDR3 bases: TGTGCCAGCAGCTTAGTTGTCCCCCGGGGCCACGAGCAGTACTTC.

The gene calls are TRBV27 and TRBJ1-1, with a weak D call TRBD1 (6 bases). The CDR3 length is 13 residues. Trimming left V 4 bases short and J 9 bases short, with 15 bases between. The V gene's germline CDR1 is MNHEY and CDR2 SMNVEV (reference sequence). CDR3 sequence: CASSSGHLVKAFF. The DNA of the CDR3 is TGTGCCAGCAGTTCGGGACACCTTGTGAAAGCTTTCTTT.

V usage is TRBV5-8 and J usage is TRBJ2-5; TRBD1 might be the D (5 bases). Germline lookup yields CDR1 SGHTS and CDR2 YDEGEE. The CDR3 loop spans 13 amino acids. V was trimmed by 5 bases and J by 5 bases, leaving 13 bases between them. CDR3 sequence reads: CASRPTRVETQYF. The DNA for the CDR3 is TGTGCCAGCAGACCCACCAGGGTGGAGACCCAGTACTTC.

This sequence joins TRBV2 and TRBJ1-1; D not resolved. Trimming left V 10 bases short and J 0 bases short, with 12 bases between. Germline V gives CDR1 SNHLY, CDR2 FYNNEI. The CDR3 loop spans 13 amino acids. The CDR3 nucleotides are TGTGCCACCCAAGAGGTCCTGAACACTGAAGCTTTCTTT. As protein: CATQEVLNTEAFF.

The CDR3: CASSPRAGLEPQHF. CDR3 DNA sequence: TGTGCCAGCAGCCCGCGGGCGGGATTGGAGCCCCAGCATTTT. This chain links TRBV7-2 with TRBJ1-5; unclear D gene. This CDR3 spans 14 amino acids. The V and J ends lost 5 bases and 8 bases respectively, with 16 bases between them. The germline V gene encodes CDR1 SGHTA and CDR2 FQGNSA. Full variable domain (missing parts from reference TRBV7-2 and TRBJ1-5): GAGVSQSPSNKVTEKGKDVELRCDPISGHTALYWYRQSLGQGLEFLIYFQGNSAPDKSGLPSDRFSAERTGGSVSTLTIQRTQQEDSAVYLCASSPRAGLEPQHFGDGTRLSIL.

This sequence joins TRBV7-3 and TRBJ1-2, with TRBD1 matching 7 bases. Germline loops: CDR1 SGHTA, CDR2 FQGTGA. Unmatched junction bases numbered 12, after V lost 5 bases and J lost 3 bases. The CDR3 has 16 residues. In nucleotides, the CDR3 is TGTGCCAGCAGCACCCGGGACAGTCGGGACCACTATGGCTACACCTTC. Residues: CASSTRDSRDHYGYTF.

The CDR3, as DNA: TGTGCCAGCAGCCCGGGACCACCGCAGTCACCCCTCCACTTT. Protein: CASSPGPPQSPLHF. The chain couples TRBV9 to TRBJ1-6, with a possible D match to TRBD1 (5 bases). With 4 bases removed from V and 10 bases from J, the gap between germline ends came to 15 bases. CDR1 and CDR2 (germline): SGDLS, YYNGEE. The CDR3 sequence is 14 residues long.

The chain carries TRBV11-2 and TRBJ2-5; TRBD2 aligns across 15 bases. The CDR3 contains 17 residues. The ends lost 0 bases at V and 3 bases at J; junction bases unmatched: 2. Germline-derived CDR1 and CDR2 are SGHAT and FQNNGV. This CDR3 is CASSLDGLAGGEETQYF. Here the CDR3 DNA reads TGTGCCAGCAGCTTAGACGGACTAGCGGGAGGGGAAGAGACCCAGTACTTC.

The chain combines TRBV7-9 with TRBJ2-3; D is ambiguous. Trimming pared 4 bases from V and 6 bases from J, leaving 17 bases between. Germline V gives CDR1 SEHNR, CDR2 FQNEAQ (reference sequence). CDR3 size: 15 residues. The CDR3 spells CASSSTSNGHDTQYF. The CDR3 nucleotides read TGTGCCAGCAGCTCAACGTCAAATGGCCACGATACGCAGTATTTT.

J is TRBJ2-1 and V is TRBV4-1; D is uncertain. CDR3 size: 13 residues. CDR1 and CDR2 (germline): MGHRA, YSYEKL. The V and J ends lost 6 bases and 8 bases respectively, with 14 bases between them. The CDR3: CASRPSQNYEQFF. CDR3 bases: TGCGCCAGCAGGCCAAGTCAGAATTATGAGCAGTTCTTC.

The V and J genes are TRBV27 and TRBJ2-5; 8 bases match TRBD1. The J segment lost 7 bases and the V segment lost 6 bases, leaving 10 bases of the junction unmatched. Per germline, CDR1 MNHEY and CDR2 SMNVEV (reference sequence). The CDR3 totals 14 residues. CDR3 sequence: CASSPTGVGGTQYF. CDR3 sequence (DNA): TGTGCCAGCAGCCCGACAGGGGTTGGTGGGACCCAGTACTTC.

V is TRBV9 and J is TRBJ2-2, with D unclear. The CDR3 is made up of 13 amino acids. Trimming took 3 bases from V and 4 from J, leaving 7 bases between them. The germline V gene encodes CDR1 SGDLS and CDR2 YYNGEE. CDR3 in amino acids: CASSGASTGELFF. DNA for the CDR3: TGTGCCAGCAGCGGTGCTAGCACCGGGGAGCTGTTTTTT.

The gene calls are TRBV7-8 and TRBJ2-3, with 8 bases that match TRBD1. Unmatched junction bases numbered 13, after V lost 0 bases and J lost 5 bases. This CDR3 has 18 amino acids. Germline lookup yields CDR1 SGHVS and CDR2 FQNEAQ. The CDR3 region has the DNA TGTGCCAGCAGCTTAGCGACCGGGACAGGTTTGGGTGGAGATACGCAGTATTTT. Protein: CASSLATGTGLGGDTQYF.

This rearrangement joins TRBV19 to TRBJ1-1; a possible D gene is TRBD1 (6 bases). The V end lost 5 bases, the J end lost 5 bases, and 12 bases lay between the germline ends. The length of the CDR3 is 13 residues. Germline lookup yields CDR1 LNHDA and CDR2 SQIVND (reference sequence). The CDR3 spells CASSPQGWTEAFF. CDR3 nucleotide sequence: TGTGCCAGTAGTCCCCAGGGGTGGACTGAAGCTTTCTTT.

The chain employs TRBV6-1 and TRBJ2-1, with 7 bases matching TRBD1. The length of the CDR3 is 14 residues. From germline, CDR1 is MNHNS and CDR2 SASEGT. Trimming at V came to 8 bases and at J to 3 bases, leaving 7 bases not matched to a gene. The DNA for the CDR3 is TGTGCCAGCGGCTCCGGGACAGACTACAATGAGCAGTTCTTC. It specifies CASGSGTDYNEQFF.

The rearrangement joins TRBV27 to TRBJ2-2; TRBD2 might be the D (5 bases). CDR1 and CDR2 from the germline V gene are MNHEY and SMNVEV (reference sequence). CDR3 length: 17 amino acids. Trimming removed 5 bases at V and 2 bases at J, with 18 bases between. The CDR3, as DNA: TGTGCCAGCAGTCTGTGGAGGCGGTCTTCTAACACCGGGGAGCTGTTTTTT. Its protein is CASSLWRRSSNTGELFF.

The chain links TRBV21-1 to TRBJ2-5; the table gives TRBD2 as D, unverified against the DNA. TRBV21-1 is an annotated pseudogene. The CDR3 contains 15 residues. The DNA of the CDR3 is TGTGCCAGCAGTCCCGGGACTAGCGGACAAGAGACCCAGTACTTC. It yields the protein CASSPGTSGQETQYF.

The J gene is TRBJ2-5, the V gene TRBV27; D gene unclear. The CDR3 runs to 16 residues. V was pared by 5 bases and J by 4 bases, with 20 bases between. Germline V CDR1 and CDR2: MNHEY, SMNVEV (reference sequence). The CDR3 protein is CASSPAYRGARETQYF. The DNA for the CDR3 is TGTGCCAGCAGTCCCGCTTATCGAGGAGCGCGAGAGACCCAGTACTTC.

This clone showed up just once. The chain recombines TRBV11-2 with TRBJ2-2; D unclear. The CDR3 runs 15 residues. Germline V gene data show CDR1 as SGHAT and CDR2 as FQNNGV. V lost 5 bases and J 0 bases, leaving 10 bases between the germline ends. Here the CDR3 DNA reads TGTGCCAGCAGCGGTAAACAGCCGAACACCGGGGAGCTGTTTTTT. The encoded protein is CASSGKQPNTGELFF.

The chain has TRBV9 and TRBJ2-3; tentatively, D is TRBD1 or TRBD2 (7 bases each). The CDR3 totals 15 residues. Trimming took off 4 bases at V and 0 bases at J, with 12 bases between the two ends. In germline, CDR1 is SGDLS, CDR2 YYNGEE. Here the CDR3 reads CASSPQGGSTDTQYF. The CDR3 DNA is TGTGCCAGCAGCCCTCAGGGGGGGAGCACAGATACGCAGTATTTT.

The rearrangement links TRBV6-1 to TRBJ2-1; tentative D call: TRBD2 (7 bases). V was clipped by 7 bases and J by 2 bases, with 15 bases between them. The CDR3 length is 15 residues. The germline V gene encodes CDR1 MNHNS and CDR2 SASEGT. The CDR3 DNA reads TGTGCCAGCAAGGGAGGGGGGACACCCTACAATGAGCAGTTCTTC. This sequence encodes CASKGGGTPYNEQFF.

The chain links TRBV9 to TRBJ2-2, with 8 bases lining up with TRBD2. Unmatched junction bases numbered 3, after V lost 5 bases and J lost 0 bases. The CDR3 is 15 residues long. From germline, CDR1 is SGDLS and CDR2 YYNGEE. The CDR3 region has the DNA TGTGCCAGCAGAGCTAGCGGGTCGAACACCGGGGAGCTGTTTTTT. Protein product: CASRASGSNTGELFF.

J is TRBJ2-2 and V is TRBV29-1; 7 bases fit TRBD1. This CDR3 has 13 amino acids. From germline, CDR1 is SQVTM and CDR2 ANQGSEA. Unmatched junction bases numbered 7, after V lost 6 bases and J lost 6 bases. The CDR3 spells CSVVQTGAGELFF. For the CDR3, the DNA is TGCAGCGTCGTACAAACAGGGGCCGGGGAGCTGTTTTTT.

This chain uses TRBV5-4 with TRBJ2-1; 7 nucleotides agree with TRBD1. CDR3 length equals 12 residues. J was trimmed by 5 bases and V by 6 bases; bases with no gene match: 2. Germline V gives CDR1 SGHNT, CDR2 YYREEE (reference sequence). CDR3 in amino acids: CASTGQNNEQFF. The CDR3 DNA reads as TGTGCCAGCACGGGACAGAACAATGAGCAGTTCTTC.

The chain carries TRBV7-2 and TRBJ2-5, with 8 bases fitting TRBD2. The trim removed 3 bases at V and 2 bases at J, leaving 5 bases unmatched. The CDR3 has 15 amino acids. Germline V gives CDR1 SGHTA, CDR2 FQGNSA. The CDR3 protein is CASSFWSGGQETQYF. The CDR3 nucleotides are TGTGCCAGCAGCTTCTGGAGCGGGGGACAAGAGACCCAGTACTTC.

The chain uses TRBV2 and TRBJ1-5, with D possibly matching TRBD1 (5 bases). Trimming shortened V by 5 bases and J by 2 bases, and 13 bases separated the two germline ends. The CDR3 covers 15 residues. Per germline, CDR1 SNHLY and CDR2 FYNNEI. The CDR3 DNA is TGTGCCAGCAGTATGTGGGGGACGGGCAATCAGCCCCAGCATTTT. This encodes CASSMWGTGNQPQHF.